This entry features one T cell receptor beta chain sequence. The data are from a study of shared clonotypes between healthy human individuals. Terminally differentiated effector memory CD45RA+ cells were excluded from the naive CD8 cells, which were CD45RO-negative and positively selected for CCR7. This table comes from immunoSEQ multiplex PCR, and its TCRdb copy is limited to in-frame clones, with some not included. Counted here are over 750,000 clones, about 96% occurring once; the ten biggest clones make up less than 0.3%. Trimming pared 5 bases from V and 9 bases from J, leaving 17 bases between. Germline V gene sequence: CDR1 MNHNS, CDR2 SASEGT. The CDR3 has 13 amino acids.

The TCR comes from a man under 40 in good health. Material: naive CD8+ T cells sorted from blood. This chain uses TRBV6-1 with TRBJ2-7; no definite D call. The CDR3 DNA is TGTGCCAGCAGTACTTTCTCTGGGTGGGGGCAGTACTTC. It is translated as CASSTFSGWGQYF.